The 25 T cell receptor beta chains below were found in one sample sequenced in a study of T cells in Graves' hyperthyroidism and ophthalmopathy. The source material, RNA transcripts, was used to amplify TCR beta CDR3 regions. First-round RT-PCR targeting the TCR CDR3 was performed with the HTBI primer set. TCRdb processed the multiplex PCR reads anew with MiXCR; each CDR3 protein has one entry. The top ten hold 15% to 20% of the sample, which has under 700,000 distinct CDR3 sequences, approximately 15% seen once. Specimen: blood. The receptors were gathered from a woman between 18 and 29 years old with Graves' hyperthyroidism.

There are a few counts of this clonotype. The V call is TRBV28, the J call TRBJ1-6; TRBD1 aligns across 8 bases. V dropped 8 bases and J dropped 4; count of bases not matched to a gene: 10. CDR1 is MDHEN, CDR2 SYDVKM, per germline. The CDR3 contains 16 residues. CDR3 sequence reads: CASRRDGTGYNSPLHF. The DNA of the CDR3 is TGTGCCAGCCGGAGAGACGGGACAGGTTATAATTCACCCCTCCACTTT.

This clonotype was seen more than once but under ten times. The V and J genes are TRBV3-1 and TRBJ2-2; 11 bases are a match to TRBD1. V lost 1 base to trimming and J lost 11 bases; unmatched junction nucleotides: 9. The CDR3 has 16 residues. Germline V lookup: CDR1 LGHDT, CDR2 YNNKEL (reference sequence). The CDR3 reads CASSQVGQGAIGELFF. Here the CDR3 DNA reads TGTGCCAGCAGCCAAGTCGGACAGGGGGCAATCGGTGAGCTGTTTTTT.

This clonotype appeared many times. The gene calls are TRBV5-1 and TRBJ2-5; D is unclear. There are 12 residues in the CDR3. Germline V CDR1 and CDR2: SGHRS, YFSETQ. V dropped 4 bases and J dropped 0 bases, with 4 bases sitting between them. The CDR3 spells CASSTYQETQYF. In DNA, the CDR3 is TGCGCCAGCAGCACGTACCAAGAGACCCAGTACTTC.

In its sample, this clonotype was seen many times. The chain links TRBV19 to TRBJ2-1; 7 bases agree with TRBD2. CDR1 and CDR2 (germline): LNHDA, SQIVND (reference sequence). Trimming took 6 bases from V and 10 from J; bases not matched to a gene: 12. The CDR3 sequence is 14 residues long. Here the CDR3 DNA reads TGTGCCAGTAGCCAGACTAGCTCGGGCGGGGAGCAGTTCTTC. This gives the protein CASSQTSSGGEQFF.

The V gene is TRBV5-5, the J gene TRBJ1-1, with TRBD1 matching 9 bases. CDR1 SGHKS and CDR2 YYEKEE come from the germline V gene (reference sequence). The CDR3 length is 14 residues. Germline trimming cut 5 bases from V and 5 bases from J; bases unmatched to any gene: 7. The DNA of the CDR3 is TGTGCCAGCAGGGACCGACAGGGGGGGACTGAAGCTTTCTTT. Translation: CASRDRQGGTEAFF.

This clonotype was detected only a few times. The rearrangement joins TRBV27 to TRBJ2-7, with 10 bases that match TRBD1. This CDR3 spans 15 amino acids. V trimming: 7 bases; J trimming: 6 bases; junction bases outside the gene matches: 12. Germline CDR1 is MNHEY and CDR2 is SMNVEV (reference sequence). The CDR3 here is CASTGRGTGVGEQYF. For the CDR3, the DNA is TGTGCCAGCACTGGGCGGGGGACAGGGGTAGGCGAGCAGTACTTC.

At least ten counts were recorded for this clonotype. The rearrangement uses TRBV7-9 and TRBJ2-7, with TRBD2 identical over 9 bases. Germline CDR1 reads SEHNR; CDR2 reads FQNEAQ (reference sequence). The CDR3 spans 15 residues. After removal of 4 bases from V and 2 bases from J, the junction contained 6 bases not matched to a gene. The CDR3 nucleotides read TGTGCCAGCAGCTCGTTAGCGGGAGAAACCTACGAGCAGTACTTC. It is translated as CASSSLAGETYEQYF.

Regarding this clonotype: It may be a read error: a sequence one base away is much more abundant. This chain connects TRBV20-1 to TRBJ2-5; the D is unclear. Germline lookup yields CDR1 DFQATT and CDR2 SNEGSKA (reference sequence). This CDR3 is 13 amino acids long. The CDR3 DNA follows: TGCAGTGCTGGCAGGAACGACTTAGAGACCCTGTACTTC. Translated: CSAGRNDLETLYF.

Concerning this clonotype: A much larger clone lies one base from this, so it may be a read error. This rearrangement joins TRBV28 to TRBJ2-2; TRBD1 is a possible D gene (5 bases). Trimming shortened V by 3 bases and J by 6 bases, and 11 bases separated the two germline ends. Germline assignment: CDR1 MDHEN and CDR2 SYDVKM. This CDR3 is built from 14 residues. The CDR3 DNA reads as TGTGCCAGCAGTTTCAGGGTCTGGGCCGGGGAGCTGTTTTTT. It specifies CASSFRVWAGELFF.

This clonotype was seen at least ten times. The chain combines TRBV3-1 with TRBJ1-1, with D maybe TRBD1 (5 bases). Germline V lookup: CDR1 LGHDT, CDR2 YNNKEL (reference sequence). V gave up 1 base and J gave up 3 bases, with 6 bases separating them. The CDR3 loop spans 13 amino acids. The DNA for the CDR3 is TGTGCCAGCAGCCAAGCCAGGGACACTGAAGCTTTCTTT. As protein: CASSQARDTEAFF.

The V and J genes are TRBV6-1 and TRBJ1-1, with TRBD1 matching 7 bases. J lost 1 base, V lost 10 bases, and 6 bases had no gene match. Germline CDR1 reads MNHNS; CDR2 reads SASEGT. The CDR3 extends over 13 amino acids. CDR3 coding DNA: TGTGCCACCCGACAGGGCGGGAACACTGAAGCTTTCTTT. It yields the protein CATRQGGNTEAFF.

This rearrangement joins TRBV7-9 to TRBJ2-7; D uncertain. V was trimmed by 5 bases and J by 2 bases, leaving 13 bases between them. The CDR3 is made up of 14 amino acids. Germline V gene data show CDR1 as SEHNR and CDR2 as FQNEAQ (reference sequence). The DNA for the CDR3 is TGTGCCAGCAGCCAAAGTCGGGTAGCCTACGAGCAGTACTTC. This codes for CASSQSRVAYEQYF.

The sample holds many counts of this clonotype. This chain links TRBV9 with TRBJ2-3; maybe TRBD1 (6 bases). Germline V gene data show CDR1 as SGDLS and CDR2 as YYNGEE. The CDR3 is made up of 15 amino acids. With 3 bases removed from V and 0 bases from J, the gap between germline ends came to 11 bases. CDR3 bases: TGTGCCAGCAGCGAAGGGGGTTCTAGCACAGATACGCAGTATTTT. This codes for CASSEGGSSTDTQYF. The full variable domain, rest sourced from reference TRBV9 and TRBJ2-3, is DSGVTQTPKHLITATGQRVTLRCSPRSGDLSVYWYQQSLDQGLQFLIQYYNGEERAKGNILERFSAQQFPDLHSELNLSSLELGDSALYFCASSEGGSSTDTQYFGPGTRLTVL.

This chain joins TRBV11-3 and TRBJ2-2; the match to TRBD1 covers 8 bases. CDR3 length: 16 amino acids. V shed 5 bases and J 7 bases; nucleotides not matched to a gene: 12. Germline V gene lookup returns CDR1 SGHNT and CDR2 YENEEA. CDR3 sequence reads: CASSTRTGRFIGELFF. In DNA, the CDR3 is TGTGCCAGCAGCACCCGGACAGGGAGATTTATCGGGGAGCTGTTTTTT.

A note on this clonotype: At one end the junction does not follow the germline gene, possibly because of a read error. This chain uses TRBV18 with TRBJ2-7; D may be TRBD1 (6 bases). The CDR3 sequence is 13 residues long. Per germline, CDR1 KGHSH and CDR2 LQKENI. Here the CDR3 reads CASSPSGGYELYF. Here the CDR3 DNA reads TGTGCCAGCTCACCCTCTGGGGGCTACGAGCTGTACTTC.

The chain is built from TRBV9 and TRBJ1-2, with TRBD1 identical over 9 bases. There are 14 residues in the CDR3. The J segment lost 4 bases and the V segment lost 3 bases, leaving 4 bases of the junction unmatched. Germline CDR1 and CDR2: SGDLS and YYNGEE. The DNA for the CDR3 is TGTGCCAGCAGCGGGCCGGACAGGGGCTATGGCTACACCTTC. It is translated as CASSGPDRGYGYTF.

This clonotype turned up a few times. The chain couples TRBV20-1 to TRBJ2-7; maybe TRBD2 (5 bases). In germline, CDR1 is DFQATT, CDR2 SNEGSKA (reference sequence). This CDR3 spans 16 amino acids. The V gene lost 3 bases and the J gene lost 3 bases, with 21 bases spanning the gap. CDR3 bases: TGCAGTGCTAGGGACTGGCCCCTTGCGGAACGCTACGAGCAGTACTTC. This encodes CSARDWPLAERYEQYF.

V usage is TRBV24-1 and J usage is TRBJ1-1; weak D call: TRBD1 (5 bases). Trimming removed 2 bases at V and 0 bases at J, with 9 bases between. Germline CDR1 and CDR2: KGHDR and SFDVKD. The CDR3 is made up of 15 amino acids. CDR3 sequence (DNA): TGTGCCACCAGTGATTCCGGGACTGTGAACACTGAAGCTTTCTTT. This sequence encodes CATSDSGTVNTEAFF.

V and J are TRBV10-3 and TRBJ1-3; D is uncertain. This CDR3 has 11 residues. The ends were cut back, 9 bases at V and 6 bases at J, with 9 bases in the middle. In germline, CDR1 is ENHRY, CDR2 SYGVKD. The CDR3 nucleotides read TGTGCCATTACGGCGGAAAACACCATATATTTT. Amino acids: CAITAENTIYF.

This clonotype was counted many times. The gene calls are TRBV27 and TRBJ2-5; TRBD2 matches at 8 bases. CDR1 is MNHEY, CDR2 SMNVEV, per germline (reference sequence). The CDR3 is made up of 15 amino acids. J was trimmed by 4 bases and V by 0 bases; bases with no gene match: 4. The CDR3 nucleotides read TGTGCCAGCAGTTTATCGGGACTAGTTCTAGAGACCCAGTACTTC. Its protein product is CASSLSGLVLETQYF.

This clonotype was found many times. CDR3 sequence reads: CASSWGLAGGRQYF. The DNA for the CDR3 is TGTGCCAGCAGCTGGGGACTAGCGGGGGGGCGGCAGTACTTC. This chain joins TRBV7-2 and TRBJ2-7, with 16 bases matching TRBD2. The CDR3 covers 14 residues. Germline CDR1 is SGHTA and CDR2 is FQGNSA. The V gene end was trimmed by 4 bases and the J gene end by 9 bases; junction bases not matched to a gene: 3.

This clonotype was detected many times. The chain employs TRBV27 and TRBJ2-3; the D is unclear. This CDR3 has 14 amino acids. Trimming stripped 0 bases from V and 3 bases from J, with 7 bases between. Germline V gene data show CDR1 as MNHEY and CDR2 as SMNVEV (reference sequence). CDR3 in amino acids: CASSLSWRTDTQYF. CDR3 nucleotide sequence: TGTGCCAGCAGTTTATCGTGGAGAACAGATACGCAGTATTTT.

As to this clonotype: A read error is likely, as this CDR3 ends without the conserved phenylalanine or tryptophan. This rearrangement joins TRBV11-2 to TRBJ1-5; D possibly corresponds to TRBD1 (5 bases). The CDR3 consists of 18 residues. The ends were cut back, 9 bases at V and 0 bases at J, with 24 bases in the middle. CDR1 SGHAT and CDR2 FQNNGV come from the germline V gene. The CDR3 nucleotides are TGTGCCAGTCCGCCGGTTGTACAGGACTATTATAGCAATCAGCCCCAGCATATT. It translates to CASPPVVQDYYSNQPQHI.

V is TRBV27 and J is TRBJ2-4; D is uncertain. V was clipped by 6 bases and J by 1 base, with 7 bases between them. This CDR3 is 13 amino acids long. Germline V lookup: CDR1 MNHEY, CDR2 SMNVEV (reference sequence). CDR3: CASRDSAKNIQYF. DNA for the CDR3: TGTGCCAGCAGGGATTCGGCCAAAAACATTCAGTACTTC.

The table lists this clonotype with many counts. This chain links TRBV7-8 with TRBJ1-1; maybe TRBD1 (5 bases). From germline, CDR1 is SGHVS and CDR2 FQNEAQ. The CDR3 extends over 17 amino acids. Trimming stripped 3 bases from V and 6 bases from J, with 23 bases between. CDR3 residues: CASSLGRVGGISAEAFF. CDR3 coding DNA: TGTGCCAGCAGCTTGGGTAGGGTTGGGGGGATCTCGGCTGAAGCTTTCTTT.